The next 25 T cell receptor beta chains were all read from a single sample in a study of cytomegalovirus exposure and HLA in healthy donors. Assay: immunoSEQ multiplex PCR; the TCRdb copy retains only in-frame clones and omits some. This sample has 150,000 to 200,000 clones; around 96% occur once, and the top ten carry 0.89%. Material: PBMCs. The receptors were gathered from a woman aged 18-29 years in good health and CMV-seronegative.

V usage is TRBV2 and J usage is TRBJ2-3; D is perhaps TRBD2 (6 bases). Trimming took off 7 bases at V and 4 bases at J, with 21 bases between the two ends. The V gene's germline CDR1 is SNHLY and CDR2 FYNNEI. The length of the CDR3 is 16 residues. The CDR3 DNA follows: TGTGCCAGCATTCCCAAAGAGACGGGAGTCCCAGATACGCAGTATTTT. This encodes CASIPKETGVPDTQYF. Full variable domain (rest looked up from reference TRBV2 and TRBJ2-3): EPEVTQTPSHQVTQMGQEVILRCVPISNHLYFYWYRQILGQKVEFLVSFYNNEISEKSEIFDDQFSVERPDGSNFTLKIRSTKLEDSAMYFCASIPKETGVPDTQYFGPGTRLTVL.

Of note for this clone: At one end the junction does not follow the germline gene, possibly because of a read error. The V gene is TRBV7-7, the J gene TRBJ2-7; possibly TRBD2 for D (6 bases). This CDR3 comprises 15 residues. Germline V gene data show CDR1 as SSHAT and CDR2 as FNYEAQ (reference sequence). The chain's CDR3 is CASSWGVSFSYEQYF. Here the CDR3 DNA reads TGTGCTAGCAGCTGGGGGGTAAGTTTCTCCTACGAGCAGTACTTC.

The V and J genes are TRBV30 and TRBJ1-5, with no clear D. The CDR3 runs to 16 residues. Trimming removed 1 base at V and 4 bases at J, with 17 bases between. Germline assignment: CDR1 GTSNPN and CDR2 SVGIG (reference sequence). The CDR3 sequence is CAWSDRGWYGNQPQHF. CDR3 nucleotides: TGTGCCTGGAGTGACCGAGGCTGGTATGGGAATCAGCCCCAGCATTTT.

The chain is built from TRBV7-2 and TRBJ1-5, with D hard to call. V lost 1 base and J lost 8, with 9 bases in between. The CDR3 runs 13 residues. Germline CDR1 reads SGHTA; CDR2 reads FQGNSA. The CDR3 bases are TGTGCCAGCAGCTTAGTTACCGGGGAGCCCCAGCATTTT. Protein product: CASSLVTGEPQHF.

The chain carries TRBV5-5 and TRBJ1-6; TRBD1 matches at 9 bases. The CDR3 runs to 16 residues. J gave up 9 bases and V 2 bases, and 9 bases lay outside the gene matches. The V gene's germline CDR1 is SGHKS and CDR2 YYEKEE (reference sequence). CDR3 DNA sequence: TGTGCCAGCAGCTTAAAGACAGGGGGGATGGGTTCACCCCTCCACTTT. This encodes CASSLKTGGMGSPLHF.

The chain employs TRBV6-6 and TRBJ1-2; 10 bases fit TRBD1. The CDR3 spans 14 residues. The V and J ends lost 6 bases and 4 bases, in that order; junction bases with no gene match: 5. CDR1 and CDR2 from the germline V gene are MNHNY and SVGAGI (reference sequence). Here the CDR3 reads CASSSGTGAYGYTF. CDR3 nucleotide sequence: TGTGCCAGCAGCTCCGGGACAGGGGCCTATGGCTACACCTTC.

The chain combines TRBV7-9 with TRBJ1-1, with 8 bases that match TRBD1. Trimming at V came to 7 bases and at J to 8 bases, leaving 6 bases not matched to a gene. The CDR3 contains 12 residues. Germline V gives CDR1 SEHNR, CDR2 FQNEAQ (reference sequence). The CDR3 DNA is TGTGCCAGCACCCAGGGGGCTCTAGAAGCTTTCTTT. Amino acid sequence: CASTQGALEAFF.

The chain uses TRBV5-6 and TRBJ1-5; D is uncertain. Trimming took 4 bases from V and 4 from J, leaving 9 bases between them. Looked up from germline, CDR1 is SGHDT and CDR2 is YYEEEE. The CDR3 spans 13 residues. CDR3 residues: CASSPGGNQPQHF. The CDR3 DNA sequence: TGTGCCAGCAGCCCCGGCGGGAATCAGCCCCAGCATTTT.

V gene TRBV7-9 combines with J gene TRBJ2-3; 10 bases map to TRBD1. The CDR3 runs to 14 residues. CDR1 SEHNR and CDR2 FQNEAQ come from the germline V gene (reference sequence). Unmatched junction bases numbered 2, after V lost 3 bases and J lost 5 bases. The CDR3 reads CASSFGTGVDTQYF. Written as DNA, the CDR3 is TGTGCCAGCAGCTTTGGGACAGGGGTAGATACGCAGTATTTT.

This clone was observed a handful of times. The chain links TRBV18 to TRBJ2-6; D gene unclear. This CDR3 comprises 14 residues. V lost 6 bases and J 0 bases, leaving 6 bases between the germline ends. Per the germline V gene, CDR1 is KGHSH and CDR2 is LQKENI. CDR3 sequence reads: CASSGLSGANVLTF. The CDR3 DNA reads TGTGCCAGCTCTGGCCTCTCTGGGGCCAACGTCCTGACTTTC. The whole variable domain, remainder taken from reference TRBV18 and TRBJ2-6, is NAGVMQNPRHLVRRRGQEARLRCSPMKGHSHVYWYRQLPEEGLKFMVYLQKENIIDESGMPKERFSAEFPKEGPSILRIQQVVRGDSAAYFCASSGLSGANVLTFGAGSRLTVL.

V and J are TRBV11-2 and TRBJ1-3, with D hard to call. Germline CDR1 and CDR2: SGHAT and FQNNGV. The V end lost 3 bases, the J end lost 3 bases, and 6 bases lay between the germline ends. The CDR3 is 13 residues long. Here the CDR3 reads CASSFRVGNTIYF. DNA of the CDR3: TGTGCCAGCAGCTTTCGGGTTGGAAACACCATATATTTT.

The V call is TRBV25-1, the J call TRBJ1-2; 11 bases are shared with TRBD1. The CDR3 consists of 15 residues. V trimming: 4 bases; J trimming: 4 bases; junction bases outside the gene matches: 5. Germline V CDR1 and CDR2: MGHDK, SYGVNS. The CDR3 DNA reads TGTGCCAGCAGTGTGGGGACAGGGGGGACCTATGGCTACACCTTC. This gives the protein CASSVGTGGTYGYTF.

V usage is TRBV5-6 and J usage is TRBJ1-3; 7 bases align to TRBD1. The CDR3 totals 14 residues. The trim removed 4 bases at V and 6 bases at J, leaving 7 bases unmatched. Germline V gene data show CDR1 as SGHDT and CDR2 as YYEEEE. CDR3 nucleotides: TGTGCCAGCAGCAAAGGACAGGCCTTAAACACCATATATTTT. Its translation is CASSKGQALNTIYF.

This sequence joins TRBV4-2 and TRBJ2-1, with TRBD1 as a possible D gene (6 bases). The V gene's germline CDR1 is LGHNA and CDR2 YNFKEQ. This CDR3 has 16 residues. Between the trimmed V and J ends, which lost 0 bases and 6 bases, there was a span of 15 bases. The CDR3 DNA follows: TGTGCCAGCAGCCAAGATCTGGGAACAGGGTCCAATGAGCAGTTCTTC. Translation gives CASSQDLGTGSNEQFF.

The chain employs TRBV6-1 and TRBJ2-6; the D is unclear. The CDR3 loop spans 18 amino acids. V was shortened by 1 base and J by 0 bases, with 13 bases between the two germline ends. From germline, CDR1 is MNHNS and CDR2 SASEGT. In nucleotides, the CDR3 is TGTGCCAGCAGTGAAGTCTGGCAGGTGACCTCTGGGGCCAACGTCCTGACTTTC. Translation: CASSEVWQVTSGANVLTF.

The J gene is TRBJ1-2, the V gene TRBV6-6; D is uncertain. Trimming removed 4 bases from V and 2 bases from J, with 11 bases in between. CDR1 is MNHNY, CDR2 SVGAGI, per germline (reference sequence). The CDR3 spans 14 residues. In DNA, the CDR3 is TGTGCCAGCAGTTTACAAACAGAGAACTATGGCTACACCTTC. It encodes CASSLQTENYGYTF.

The chain is built from TRBV11-2 and TRBJ2-4; the D is unclear. The CDR3 consists of 15 residues. V was cut by 0 bases and J by 0 bases, with 6 bases left in between. Looked up from germline, CDR1 is SGHAT and CDR2 is FQNNGV. CDR3 sequence: CASSLDSRAKNIQYF. As DNA, the CDR3 is TGTGCCAGCAGCTTAGATAGCAGAGCCAAAAACATTCAGTACTTC. The whole variable domain, filled in from reference TRBV11-2 and TRBJ2-4, reads EAGVAQSPRYKIIEKRQSVAFWCNPISGHATLYWYQQILGQGPKLLIQFQNNGVVDDSQLPKDRFSAERLKGVDSTLKIQPAKLEDSAVYLCASSLDSRAKNIQYFGAGTRLSVL.

The chain has TRBV6-5 and TRBJ1-2; 7 bases match TRBD1. The CDR3 extends over 13 amino acids. The trim removed 7 bases at V and 3 bases at J, leaving 5 bases unmatched. Germline lookup yields CDR1 MNHEY and CDR2 SVGAGI. The CDR3 DNA is TGTGCCAGCAAGACAGGGAAGGACTATGGCTACACCTTC. It encodes CASKTGKDYGYTF.

The rearrangement links TRBV29-1 to TRBJ2-7; 7 bases fit TRBD1. The CDR3 has 14 residues. Germline V gene sequence: CDR1 SQVTM, CDR2 ANQGSEA. V dropped 6 bases and J dropped 1; count of bases not matched to a gene: 9. CDR3 in DNA: TGCAGCGTCTACAGGGGTGAAGGTTCCTACGAGCAGTACTTC. Its translation: CSVYRGEGSYEQYF.

The chain employs TRBV9 and TRBJ1-2, with 7 bases that match TRBD1. CDR1 is SGDLS and CDR2 is YYNGEE in the germline V gene. The CDR3 is made up of 15 amino acids. V lost 3 bases, J lost 4 bases, and 9 bases stayed unmatched. CDR3 DNA: TGTGCCAGCAGCGCCAGGGGGGCAGGAGGCTATGGCTACACCTTC. It translates to CASSARGAGGYGYTF.

The chain combines TRBV19 with TRBJ2-7; D call uncertain. Germline V gene lookup returns CDR1 LNHDA and CDR2 SQIVND (reference sequence). V was clipped by 1 base and J by 0 bases, with 10 bases between them. The CDR3 consists of 15 residues. CDR3 DNA sequence: TGTGCCAGTAGTATAGGTCCGGGTTTCTCCTACGAGCAGTACTTC. Translated, it gives CASSIGPGFSYEQYF. The full variable domain, rest sourced from reference TRBV19 and TRBJ2-7, is DGGITQSPKYLFRKEGQNVTLSCEQNLNHDAMYWYRQDPGQGLRLIYYSQIVNDFQKGDIAEGYSVSREKKESFPLTVTSAQKNPTAFYLCASSIGPGFSYEQYFGPGTRLTVT.

In DNA, the CDR3 is TGCGCCAGCAGCCAGGCCGGGACTACCCAAGAGACCCAGTACTTC. Translated: CASSQAGTTQETQYF. The chain employs TRBV4-3 and TRBJ2-5, with 7 bases aligning to TRBD2. V dropped 3 bases and J dropped 1; count of bases not matched to a gene: 5. The CDR3 is 15 amino acids. The V gene's germline CDR1 is LGHNA and CDR2 YSLEER.

The chain carries TRBV7-3 and TRBJ1-6, with a tentative D call TRBD1 (6 bases). This CDR3 is 13 amino acids long. Trimming left V 5 bases short and J 8 bases short, with 10 bases between. The germline gives CDR1 SGHTA, CDR2 FQGTGA. The CDR3 DNA sequence: TGTGCCAGCAGCGTAGGACAGTATTCACCCCTCCACTTT. It specifies CASSVGQYSPLHF.

The gene calls are TRBV6-5 and TRBJ2-7, with 11 positions matching TRBD1. This CDR3 is built from 16 residues. The junction had 6 bases not matched to a gene; V was cut back by 2 bases and J by 3 bases. Germline CDR1 reads MNHEY; CDR2 reads SVGAGI. The chain's CDR3 is CASSYAGTGGLYEQYF. As DNA, the CDR3 is TGTGCCAGCAGTTACGCCGGGACAGGGGGGCTCTACGAGCAGTACTTC.

V is TRBV4-3 and J is TRBJ1-2; the match to TRBD1 covers 7 bases. The V segment lost 0 bases and the J segment 3 bases; nucleotides outside the gene matches: 4. Germline assignment: CDR1 LGHNA and CDR2 YSLEER. The CDR3 runs to 15 residues. The CDR3 DNA reads as TGCGCCAGCAGCCAAGAGGAAGACAGGGACTATGGCTACACCTTC. Amino acid sequence: CASSQEEDRDYGYTF.